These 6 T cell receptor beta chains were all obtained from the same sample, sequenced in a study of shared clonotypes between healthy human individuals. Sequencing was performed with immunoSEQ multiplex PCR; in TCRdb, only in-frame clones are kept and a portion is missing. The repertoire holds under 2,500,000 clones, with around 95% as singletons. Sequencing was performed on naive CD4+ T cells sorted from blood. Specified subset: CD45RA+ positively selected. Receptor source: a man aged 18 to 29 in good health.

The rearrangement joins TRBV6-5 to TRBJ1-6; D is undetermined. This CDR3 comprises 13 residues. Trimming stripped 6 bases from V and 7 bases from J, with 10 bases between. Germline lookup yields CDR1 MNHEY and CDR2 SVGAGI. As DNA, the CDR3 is TGTGCCAGCAGCCGCTACAAGAATTCACCCCTCCACTTT. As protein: CASSRYKNSPLHF.

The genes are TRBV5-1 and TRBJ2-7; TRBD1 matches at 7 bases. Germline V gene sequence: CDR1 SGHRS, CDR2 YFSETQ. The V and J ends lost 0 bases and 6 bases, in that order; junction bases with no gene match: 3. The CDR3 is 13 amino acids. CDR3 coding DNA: TGCGCCAGCAGCTTGGTAGGGGGCGGCGAGCAGTACTTC. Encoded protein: CASSLVGGGEQYF.

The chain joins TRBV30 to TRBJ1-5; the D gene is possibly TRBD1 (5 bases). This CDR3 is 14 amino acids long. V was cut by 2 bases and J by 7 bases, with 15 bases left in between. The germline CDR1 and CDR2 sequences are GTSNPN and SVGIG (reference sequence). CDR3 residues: CAWSTGGSGQPQHF. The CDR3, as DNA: TGTGCCTGGAGTACCGGGGGGTCTGGGCAGCCCCAGCATTTT.

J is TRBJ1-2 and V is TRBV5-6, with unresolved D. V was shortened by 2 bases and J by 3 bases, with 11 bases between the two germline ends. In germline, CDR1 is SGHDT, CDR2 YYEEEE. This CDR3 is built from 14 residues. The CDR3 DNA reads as TGTGCCAGCAGCTTTGCGGGTATCCACTATGGCTACACCTTC. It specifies CASSFAGIHYGYTF. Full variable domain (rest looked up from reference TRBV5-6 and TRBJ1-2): DAGVTQSPTHLIKTRGQQVTLRCSPKSGHDTVSWYQQALGQGPQFIFQYYEEEERQRGNFPDRFSGHQFPNYSSELNVNALLLGDSALYLCASSFAGIHYGYTFGSGTRLTVV.

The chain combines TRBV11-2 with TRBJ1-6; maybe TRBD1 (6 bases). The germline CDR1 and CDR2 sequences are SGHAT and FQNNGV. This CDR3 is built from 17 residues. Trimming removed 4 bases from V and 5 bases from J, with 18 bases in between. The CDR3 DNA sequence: TGTGCCAGCAGCTGGACCGGGACCAGGGGCCATAATTCACCCCTCCACTTT. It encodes CASSWTGTRGHNSPLHF.

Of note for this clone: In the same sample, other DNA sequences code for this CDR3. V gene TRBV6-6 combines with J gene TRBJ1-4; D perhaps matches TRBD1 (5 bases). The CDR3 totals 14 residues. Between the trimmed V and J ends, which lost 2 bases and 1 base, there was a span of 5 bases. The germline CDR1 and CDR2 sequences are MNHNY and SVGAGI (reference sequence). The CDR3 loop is CASSYGGTNEKLFF. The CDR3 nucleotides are TGTGCCAGCAGTTACGGGGGAACTAATGAAAAACTGTTTTTT.